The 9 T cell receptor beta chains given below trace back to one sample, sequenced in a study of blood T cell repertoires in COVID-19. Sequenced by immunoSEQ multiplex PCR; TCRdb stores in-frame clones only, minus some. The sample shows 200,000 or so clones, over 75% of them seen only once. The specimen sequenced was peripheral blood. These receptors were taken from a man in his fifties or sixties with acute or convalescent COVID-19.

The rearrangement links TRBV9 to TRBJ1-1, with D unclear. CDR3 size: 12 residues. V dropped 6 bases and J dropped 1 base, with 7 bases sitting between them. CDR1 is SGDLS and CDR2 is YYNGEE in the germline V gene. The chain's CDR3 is CASKGANTEAFF. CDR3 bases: TGTGCCAGCAAGGGAGCGAACACTGAAGCTTTCTTT.

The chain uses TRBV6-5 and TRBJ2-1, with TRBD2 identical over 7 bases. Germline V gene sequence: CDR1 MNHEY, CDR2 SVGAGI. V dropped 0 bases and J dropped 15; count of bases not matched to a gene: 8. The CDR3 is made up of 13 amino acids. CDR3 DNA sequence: TGTGCCAGCAGTTACTCGTACGGGAGGCGTCTGTTCTTC. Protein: CASSYSYGRRLFF.

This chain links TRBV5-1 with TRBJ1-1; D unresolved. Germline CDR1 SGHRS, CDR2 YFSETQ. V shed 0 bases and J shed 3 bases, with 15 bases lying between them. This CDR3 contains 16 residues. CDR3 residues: CASSLVGRPMDTEAFF. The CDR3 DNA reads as TGCGCCAGCAGCTTGGTGGGCAGGCCGATGGACACTGAAGCTTTCTTT.

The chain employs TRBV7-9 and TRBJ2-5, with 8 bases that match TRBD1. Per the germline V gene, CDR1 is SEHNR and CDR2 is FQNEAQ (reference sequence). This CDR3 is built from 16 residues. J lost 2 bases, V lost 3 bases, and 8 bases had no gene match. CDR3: CASSLGTGLIQETQYF. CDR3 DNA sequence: TGTGCCAGCAGCTTGGGGACAGGACTGATACAAGAGACCCAGTACTTC.

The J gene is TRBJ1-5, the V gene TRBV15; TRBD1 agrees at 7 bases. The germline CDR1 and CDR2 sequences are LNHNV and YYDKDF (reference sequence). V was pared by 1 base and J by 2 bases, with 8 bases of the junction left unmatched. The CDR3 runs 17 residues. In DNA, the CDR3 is TGTGCCACCAGCAGAGGGACAGGTTCGAGGGGCAATCAGCCCCAGCATTTT. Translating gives CATSRGTGSRGNQPQHF.

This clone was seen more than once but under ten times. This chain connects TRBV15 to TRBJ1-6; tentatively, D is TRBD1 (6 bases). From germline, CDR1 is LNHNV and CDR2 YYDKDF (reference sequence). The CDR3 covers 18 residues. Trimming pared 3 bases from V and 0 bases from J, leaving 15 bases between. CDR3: CATSSPPDRSSYNSPLHF. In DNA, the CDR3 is TGTGCCACCAGCAGCCCCCCAGACAGGAGCTCCTATAATTCACCCCTCCACTTT.

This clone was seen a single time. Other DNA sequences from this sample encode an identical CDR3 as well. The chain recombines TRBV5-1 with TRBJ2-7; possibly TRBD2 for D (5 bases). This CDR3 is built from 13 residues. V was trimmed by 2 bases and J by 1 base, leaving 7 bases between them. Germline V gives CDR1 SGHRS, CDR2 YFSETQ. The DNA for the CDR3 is TGCGCCAGCAGCTTAGAGGGTTCCTACGAGCAGTACTTC. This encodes CASSLEGSYEQYF. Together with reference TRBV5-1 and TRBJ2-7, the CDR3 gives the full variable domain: KAGVTQTPRYLIKTRGQQVTLSCSPISGHRSVSWYQQTPGQGLQFLFEYFSETQRNKGNFPGRFSGRQFSNSRSEMNVSTLELGDSALYLCASSLEGSYEQYFGPGTRLTVT.

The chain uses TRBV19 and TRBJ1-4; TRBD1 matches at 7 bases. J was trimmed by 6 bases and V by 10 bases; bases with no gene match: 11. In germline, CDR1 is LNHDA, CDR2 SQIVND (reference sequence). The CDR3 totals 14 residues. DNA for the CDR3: TGTGCCACCAAGCGGAACAGGGGAGATGAAAAACTGTTTTTT. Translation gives CATKRNRGDEKLFF.

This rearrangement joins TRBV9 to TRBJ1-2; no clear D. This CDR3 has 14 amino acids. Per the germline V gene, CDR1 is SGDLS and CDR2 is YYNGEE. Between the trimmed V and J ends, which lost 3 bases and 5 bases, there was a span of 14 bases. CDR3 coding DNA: TGTGCCAGCAGCGAGACTGCGGCTCGATATGGCTACACCTTC. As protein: CASSETAARYGYTF.